This TCR beta chain was sequenced for a study of blood T cells in healthy people across ages. Study-level findings and limits: Across the age range, TCR beta diversity per million T cells fell in a roughly linear way. Using unsorted PBMCs precluded a conclusive naive versus antigen-experienced comparison.

As concerns this clonotype: Its antigen is unidentified.

CDR1 is DFQATT, CDR2 SNEGSKA, per germline (reference sequence). Trimming took 6 bases from V and 4 from J, leaving 19 bases between them. The CDR3 runs to 14 residues. Primed by a sample-barcoded 5' primer and a J-beta primer mix, a second PCR proceeded for about 7 to 12 cycles. A 12-random-nucleotide template-switch adaptor tagged each cDNA molecule. TCRdb called the 5' RACE reads again in MiXCR, with one record for every CDR3 protein. The sample gives about 680,000 distinct CDR3 sequences, over 45% of which show up once; around a third is in the top ten. The clonotype originates from a woman aged 60-70 years in good health. The chain couples TRBV20-1 to TRBJ2-7, with D tentatively TRBD1 or TRBD2 (5 bases each). Sequenced sample: blood. The CDR3 loop is CSAAKRGEFYEQYF. The CDR3 bases are TGCAGTGCAGCGAAGAGAGGGGAGTTTTACGAGCAGTACTTC.